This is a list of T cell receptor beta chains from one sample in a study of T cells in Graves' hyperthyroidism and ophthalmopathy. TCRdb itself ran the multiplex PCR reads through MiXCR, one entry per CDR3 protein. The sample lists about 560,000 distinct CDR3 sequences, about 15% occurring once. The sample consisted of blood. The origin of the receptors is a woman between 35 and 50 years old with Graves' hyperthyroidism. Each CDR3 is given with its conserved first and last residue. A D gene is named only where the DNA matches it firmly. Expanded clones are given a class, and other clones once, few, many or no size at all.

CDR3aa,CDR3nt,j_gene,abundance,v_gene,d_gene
CASSGRDTDTQYF,TGTGCCAGCAGCGGGAGGGACACAGATACGCAGTATTTT,TRBJ2-3,many,TRBV12-3/TRBV12-4,TRBD2
CASTRQGTSGNTIYF,TGTGCCAGTACCCGACAGGGAACCTCTGGAAACACCATATATTTT,TRBJ1-3,few,TRBV19,TRBD1
CASSPSRGNGVDTQYF,TGTGCCAGCAGTCCATCCAGGGGAAATGGAGTAGATACGCAGTATTTT,TRBJ2-3,many,TRBV28,.
CATSDIGLAGETQYF,TGTGCCACCAGTGATATAGGACTAGCGGGAGAGACCCAGTACTTC,TRBJ2-5,.,TRBV24-1,TRBD2
CASSLVAASTDTQYF,TGCGCCAGCAGCTTGGTGGCGGCTAGCACAGATACGCAGTATTTT,TRBJ2-3,many,TRBV5-1,.
CASTVGASSYNEQFF,TGCGCCAGTACCGTGGGGGCGAGCTCCTACAATGAGCAGTTCTTC,TRBJ2-1,.,TRBV4-1,.
CASSLAADTYNEQFF,TGTGCTAGCAGCTTAGCTGCGGACACTTACAATGAGCAGTTCTTC,TRBJ2-1,many,TRBV7-7,.
CSARVGLVRETQYF,TGCAGTGCTAGAGTCGGACTAGTTAGAGAGACCCAGTACTTC,TRBJ2-5,many,TRBV20-1,TRBD2
CASSSREGAGQPQHF,TGTGCCAGCAGTTCCAGGGAGGGGGCAGGCCAGCCCCAGCATTTT,TRBJ1-5,few,TRBV6-1,TRBD1
CSARGRELARWGDEQFF,TGCAGTGCTAGAGGGAGGGAACTAGCCCGATGGGGGGATGAGCAGTTCTTC,TRBJ2-1,many,TRBV20-1,.
CASSGLAFPSNEQFF,TGTGCCAGCAGTGGACTAGCTTTCCCAAGCAATGAGCAGTTCTTC,TRBJ2-1,few,TRBV25-1,TRBD2
CASSRLAGGAETQYF,TGTGCCAGCAGCAGACTAGCGGGAGGGGCAGAGACCCAGTACTTC,TRBJ2-5,.,TRBV7-9,TRBD2
CAISESGTDSGNTIYF,TGTGCCATCAGTGAGTCCGGGACGGACTCTGGAAACACCATATATTTT,TRBJ1-3,few,TRBV10-3,.
CASSDSGKGQPQHF,TGTGCCAGCAGCGATTCGGGGAAGGGACAGCCCCAGCATTTT,TRBJ1-5,many,TRBV6-1,.
CASSLEGSPYEQYF,TGTGCCAGCAGCTTAGAGGGTAGCCCCTACGAGCAGTACTTC,TRBJ2-7,many,TRBV7-3,.
CSAERTGGYGYTF,TGCAGTGCTGAGAGGACAGGGGGTTATGGCTACACCTTC,TRBJ1-2,.,TRBV20-1,TRBD1
CATSDLRGTDTQYF,TGTGCCACCAGTGATTTGCGCGGGACAGATACGCAGTATTTT,TRBJ2-3,many,TRBV24-1,.
CASSLQQGSEQYF,TGTGCCAGCAGTTTACAACAGGGAAGCGAGCAGTACTTC,TRBJ2-7,many,TRBV27,.
CASRTGTATSYEQYF,TGCGCCAGCAGAACCGGGACAGCGACGTCCTACGAGCAGTACTTC,TRBJ2-7,many,TRBV5-1,TRBD1
CAISEGGSARDTQYF,TGTGCCATCAGTGAGGGGGGGTCAGCCCGAGATACGCAGTATTTT,TRBJ2-3,once,TRBV10-3,.
CASRSGTSGSAKNIQYF,TGTGCCAGCAGATCAGGGACTAGCGGGAGTGCCAAAAACATTCAGTACTTC,TRBJ2-4,.,TRBV28,TRBD2
CATSDPVFGGYNEQFF,TGTGCCACCAGTGATCCTGTGTTCGGCGGATACAATGAGCAGTTCTTC,TRBJ2-1,many,TRBV24-1,.
CASRERTGRNTEAFF,TGTGCCAGCAGGGAAAGGACAGGAAGAAACACTGAAGCTTTCTTT,TRBJ1-1,many,TRBV2,TRBD1
CASSPVEGAIAKNIQYF,TGTGCCAGCAGCCCAGTGGAGGGGGCAATAGCCAAAAACATTCAGTACTTC,TRBJ2-4,few,TRBV7-6,.
CSAKWLAKNIQYF,TGCAGCGCTAAATGGCTAGCCAAAAACATTCAGTACTTC,TRBJ2-4,few,TRBV20-1,.
CASSWGTDAYGYTF,TGCGCCAGCAGCTGGGGGACGGACGCCTATGGCTACACCTTC,TRBJ1-2,.,TRBV5-1,.
CASRRTSGPYEQYF,TGCGCCAGCAGGCGGACTAGCGGGCCCTACGAGCAGTACTTC,TRBJ2-7,many,TRBV27,TRBD2
CASSARTGLSEKLFF,TGTGCCAGCAGCGCCCGGACAGGTCTGAGTGAAAAACTGTTTTTT,TRBJ1-4,many,TRBV11-3,TRBD1
CSVEGLRAGEQYF,TGCAGCGTTGAGGGACTGCGTGCCGGCGAGCAGTACTTC,TRBJ2-7,.,TRBV29-1,.
CAWSRAGSHGYTF,TGTGCCTGGAGTAGGGCTGGAAGCCATGGCTACACCTTC,TRBJ1-2,many,TRBV30,.
CASSQPGQGVQPQHF,TGCGCCAGCAGCCAGCCGGGACAGGGTGTCCAGCCCCAGCATTTT,TRBJ1-5,few,TRBV4-1,TRBD1
CASSQMTGGKTEAFF,TGTGCCAGCAGCCAAATGACAGGGGGAAAAACTGAAGCTTTCTTT,TRBJ1-1,many,TRBV3-1,TRBD1
CASSQDRGTQYF,TGTGCCAGCTCACAGGACAGGGGGACCCAGTACTTC,TRBJ2-5,few,TRBV18,TRBD1
CSARWGERNEQFF,TGCAGTGCCAGGTGGGGCGAACGTAATGAGCAGTTCTTC,TRBJ2-1,many,TRBV20-1,.
CASSRVLYEQYF,TGTGCCAGCAGCCGCGTCCTCTACGAGCAGTACTTC,TRBJ2-7,many,TRBV7-9,.
CASSPSARTNSPLHF,TGTGCCAGCAGCCCCTCAGCTAGAACTAATTCACCCCTCCACTTT,TRBJ1-6,.,TRBV28,.
CASSPQTGRHQPQHF,TGTGCCAGCAGTCCCCAGACAGGGAGGCATCAGCCCCAGCATTTT,TRBJ1-5,few,TRBV28,TRBD1
CASSGQLTEKLFF,TGTGCCTCTAGCGGGCAGCTTACAGAAAAACTGTTTTTT,TRBJ1-4,.,TRBV19,.
CASSRLAGVPYNEQFF,TGTGCCAGCAGCCGACTAGCGGGAGTACCCTACAATGAGCAGTTCTTC,TRBJ2-1,.,TRBV6-1,TRBD2
CASSFGSGRNEKLFF,TGTGCCAGCAGCTTTGGGTCGGGACGTAATGAAAAACTGTTTTTT,TRBJ1-4,.,TRBV11-2,.
CASSPHGGTVHNQPQHF,TGTGCCAGCAGCCCACATGGCGGGACAGTTCACAATCAGCCCCAGCATTTT,TRBJ1-5,many,TRBV5-5,TRBD1
CASSTGTGHRVVTYEQYF,TGTGCCAGCAGTACCGGGACAGGGCACCGGGTGGTTACCTACGAGCAGTACTTC,TRBJ2-7,.,TRBV12-3/TRBV12-4,TRBD1
CASSFFGYTEAFF,TGTGCCAGCAGCTTCTTTGGCTACACTGAAGCTTTCTTT,TRBJ1-1,.,TRBV11-2,.
CASSEGQLREKLFF,TGTGCCAGCAGTGAGGGGCAGCTCAGGGAAAAACTGTTTTTT,TRBJ1-4,.,TRBV6-1,.
CASRLTGGLGEQYF,TGTGCCAGTAGATTGACAGGGGGCCTAGGGGAGCAGTACTTC,TRBJ2-7,many,TRBV28,TRBD1